Below, 11 T cell receptor beta chains from the same sample are listed, as sequenced in a study of T cell changes during pregnancy in multiple sclerosis. Sequencing was performed with immunoSEQ multiplex PCR; in TCRdb, only in-frame clones are kept and a portion is missing. The table has 25,000 to 30,000 clones, around nine tenths seen once; the top ten hold 6.2%. The sequenced sample was CD8+ T cells from peripheral blood mononuclear cells, obtained before pregnancy. The receptors were sampled from a female donor with multiple sclerosis, enrolled in a pregnancy study.

The J gene is TRBJ2-1, the V gene TRBV4-3; possibly TRBD2 for D (5 bases). CDR1 LGHNA and CDR2 YSLEER come from the germline V gene. V was shortened by 1 base and J by 7 bases, with 11 bases between the two germline ends. There are 14 residues in the CDR3. The CDR3 here is CASSQALRGNEQFF. The CDR3 DNA follows: TGCGCCAGCAGCCAAGCTTTACGAGGGAATGAGCAGTTCTTC.

This chain links TRBV27 with TRBJ2-7, with 12 bases identical to TRBD2. Per germline, CDR1 MNHEY and CDR2 SMNVEV (reference sequence). Trimming cost V 11 bases and J 0 bases; bases outside gene matches: 5. CDR3 length: 14 residues. CDR3 amino acids: CAVQTSGSSYEQYF. The CDR3 region has the DNA TGTGCCGTCCAGACTAGCGGGAGCTCCTACGAGCAGTACTTC.

Regarding this clone: A read error may account for a junction end that differs from germline. The CDR3 is CASSPWTASDTGELFF. CDR3 sequence (DNA): TGTGCTAGCAGCCCTTGGACAGCCTCGGACACCGGGGAGCTGTTTTTT. The chain joins TRBV7-7 to TRBJ2-2; a weak D match, TRBD1 (6 bases). From germline, CDR1 is SSHAT and CDR2 FNYEAQ (reference sequence). The CDR3 covers 16 residues.

The chain recombines TRBV28 with TRBJ1-2; D uncertain. V gave up 3 bases and J gave up 6 bases, with 8 bases separating them. The CDR3 has 12 residues. Germline CDR1 MDHEN, CDR2 SYDVKM. CDR3 residues: CASSFRGNGYTF. The CDR3 nucleotides are TGTGCCAGCAGTTTCCGAGGGAATGGCTACACCTTC.

The gene calls are TRBV4-1 and TRBJ2-7, with D hard to call. V was pared by 3 bases and J by 3 bases, with 9 bases between. The V gene's germline CDR1 is MGHRA and CDR2 YSYEKL. The CDR3 is made up of 13 amino acids. In DNA, the CDR3 is TGCGCCAGCAGCCAGTCACCCGGCTACGAGCAGTACTTC. Translated, it gives CASSQSPGYEQYF.

The chain employs TRBV6-1 and TRBJ2-3; 14 positions agree with TRBD2. CDR1 is MNHNS and CDR2 is SASEGT in the germline V gene. Trimming took 2 bases from V and 0 from J; bases not matched to a gene: 4. The CDR3 contains 18 residues. The CDR3 DNA is TGTGCCAGCAGTGAAACGACTAGCGGGAGGGGTAGCACAGATACGCAGTATTTT. Protein sequence: CASSETTSGRGSTDTQYF.

The count of this clone is one. This chain uses TRBV28 with TRBJ2-2; TRBD1 aligns across 9 bases. The germline V gene encodes CDR1 MDHEN and CDR2 SYDVKM. The V gene end was trimmed by 7 bases and the J gene end by 5 bases; junction bases not matched to a gene: 8. This CDR3 has 15 amino acids. This chain's CDR3 is CASTAGTGLTGELFF. The CDR3 bases are TGTGCCAGCACGGCAGGGACAGGGCTAACCGGGGAGCTGTTTTTT.

The chain couples TRBV10-3 to TRBJ2-7; the D gene is possibly TRBD2 (5 bases). The germline V gene encodes CDR1 ENHRY and CDR2 SYGVKD. This CDR3 spans 16 amino acids. Trimming removed 0 bases at V and 1 base at J, with 13 bases between. CDR3 amino acids: CAISESRNSASYEQYF. The CDR3 nucleotides are TGTGCCATCAGTGAGTCCCGTAATAGCGCGTCCTACGAGCAGTACTTC.

V usage is TRBV20-1 and J usage is TRBJ2-2; D is ambiguous. V was cut by 2 bases and J by 7 bases, with 5 bases left in between. The germline V gene has CDR1 DFQATT and CDR2 SNEGSKA (reference sequence). This CDR3 is 11 amino acids long. The CDR3 loop is CSARYFGELFF. The CDR3 DNA is TGCAGTGCTAGATATTTCGGGGAGCTGTTTTTT.

The rearrangement links TRBV27 to TRBJ1-1, with D perhaps matching TRBD1 (5 bases). V lost 5 bases and J lost 5, with 12 bases in between. Germline loops: CDR1 MNHEY, CDR2 SMNVEV (reference sequence). CDR3 length: 13 residues. In DNA, the CDR3 is TGTGCCAGCAGTACGCCAGGGTTTACTGAAGCTTTCTTT. This gives the protein CASSTPGFTEAFF.

Concerning this clone itself: This may be a read error, as it is one base from a much larger clone. The gene calls are TRBV5-6 and TRBJ2-4; 8 positions match TRBD2. V gave up 0 bases and J gave up 3 bases; unmatched junction bases: 5. This CDR3 is 16 amino acids long. From germline, CDR1 is SGHDT and CDR2 YYEEEE. The CDR3 nucleotides read TGTGCCAGCAGCTTGGGTTCGGGGGGGGGCAAAAACATTCAGTACTTC. Residues: CASSLGSGGGKNIQYF.